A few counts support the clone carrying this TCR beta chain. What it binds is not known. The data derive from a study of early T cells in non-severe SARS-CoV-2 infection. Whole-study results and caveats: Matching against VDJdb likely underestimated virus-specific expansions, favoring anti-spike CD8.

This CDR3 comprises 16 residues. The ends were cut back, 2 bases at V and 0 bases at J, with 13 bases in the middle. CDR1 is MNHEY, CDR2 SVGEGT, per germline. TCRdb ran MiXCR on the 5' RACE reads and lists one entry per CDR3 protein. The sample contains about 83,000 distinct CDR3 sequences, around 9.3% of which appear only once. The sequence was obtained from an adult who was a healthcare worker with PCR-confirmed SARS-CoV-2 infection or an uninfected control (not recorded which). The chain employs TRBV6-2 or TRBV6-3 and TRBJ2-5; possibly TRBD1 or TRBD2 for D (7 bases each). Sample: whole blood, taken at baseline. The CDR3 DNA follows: TGTGCCAGCAGTTACGGGAGCGGGACAGACCAAGAGACCCAGTACTTC. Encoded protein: CASSYGSGTDQETQYF.